This TCR beta chain is drawn from a study of CXCR3-negative and CXCR3-positive naive CD8 T cells. The CDR3 is made up of 14 amino acids. Germline lookup yields CDR1 LNHNV and CDR2 YYDKDF (reference sequence). Study-wide findings and caveats: Comparably high diversity was seen in both naive subsets, and much lower diversity in memory CD8+ cells.

As to this clonotype: Antigen specificity is unknown.

Libraries of TRB cDNA were made by 5' RACE and carried UMIs. TCRdb re-called the 5' RACE reads and catalogs CDR3 proteins one per entry, DNA excluded. The specimen's table records 45,000 to 70,000 distinct CDR3 sequences. Material for sequencing was memory CD8+ T cells from blood. This receptor was obtained from a human donor in good health. Some clones in this sample may be carry-over from other donors' samples. The V gene is TRBV15, the J gene TRBJ2-2; TCRdb names TRBD1, which stays unverified in the absence of DNA. The CDR3 sequence: CATDAGGRAGELFF.